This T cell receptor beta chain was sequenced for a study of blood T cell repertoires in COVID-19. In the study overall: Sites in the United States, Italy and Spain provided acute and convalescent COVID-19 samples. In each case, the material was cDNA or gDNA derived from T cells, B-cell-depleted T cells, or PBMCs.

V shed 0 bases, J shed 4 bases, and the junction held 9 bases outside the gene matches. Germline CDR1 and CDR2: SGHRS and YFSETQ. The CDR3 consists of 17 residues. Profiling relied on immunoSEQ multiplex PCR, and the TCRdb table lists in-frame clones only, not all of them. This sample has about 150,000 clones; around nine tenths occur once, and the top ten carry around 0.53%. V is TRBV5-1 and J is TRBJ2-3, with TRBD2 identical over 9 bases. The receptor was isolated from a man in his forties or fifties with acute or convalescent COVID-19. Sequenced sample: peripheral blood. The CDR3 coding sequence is TGCGCCAGCAGCTTGGCCTTCGCGGGAGGGCCCCCAGATACGCAGTATTTT. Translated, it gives CASSLAFAGGPPDTQYF.